A selection of T cell receptor beta chains follows, all from one sample in a study of cytomegalovirus exposure and HLA in healthy donors. Sequenced by immunoSEQ multiplex PCR; TCRdb stores in-frame clones only, minus some. In the table there are 99,000 or so clones, around 82% of which are singletons. The sample consisted of PBMCs. The receptors were sampled from a woman aged 40 to 55 in good health and CMV-seronegative. The CDR3 runs from the conserved cysteine through the conserved F or W. D genes are given only for firm matches. A clone size is listed for some rows: how often the clone was seen (once, few, many), or a class if it is expanded.

TRBV28	12	TRBJ2-7	.	.	CASSGTFYEQYF	TGTGCCAGCTCAGGCACGTTCTACGAGCAGTACTTC
TRBV7-8	18	TRBJ2-6	.	.	CASTRERVWGREANVLTF	TGTGCCAGCACCCGCGAGAGGGTCTGGGGTAGGGAGGCCAACGTCCTGACTTTC
TRBV9	16	TRBJ2-1	.	.	CASSVGGGVSYNEQFF	TGTGCCAGCAGCGTAGGCGGCGGGGTCTCCTACAATGAGCAGTTCTTC
TRBV19	13	TRBJ2-2	.	.	CASSYGGLGELFF	TGTGCCAGTAGTTATGGAGGACTTGGGGAGCTGTTTTTT
TRBV5-1	13	TRBJ2-7	once	.	CASSPSGEYEQYF	TGCGCCAGCAGCCCCTCCGGGGAGTACGAGCAGTACTTC
TRBV6-1	14	TRBJ1-4	.	TRBD1	CASSGGTGYEKLFF	TGTGCCAGCAGTGGAGGGACAGGGTATGAAAAACTGTTTTTT
TRBV19	11	TRBJ1-2	.	.	CASRGEDGYTF	TGTGCCAGTAGAGGGGAGGATGGCTACACCTTC
TRBV5-4	14	TRBJ2-1	.	TRBD1	CASSNLGGHNEQFF	TGTGCCAGCAGCAACCTAGGGGGCCACAATGAGCAGTTCTTC
TRBV28	18	TRBJ2-1	.	.	CASSSITYRAVRFNEQFF	TGTGCCAGCAGTTCCATTACTTACAGGGCGGTCAGGTTCAATGAGCAGTTCTTC
TRBV7-3	13	TRBJ1-1	.	.	CASSPGQNTEAFF	TGTGCCAGCAGCCCCGGACAGAACACTGAAGCTTTCTTT
TRBV19	17	TRBJ1-5	.	.	CASSEMRGTYGNQPQHF	TGTGCCAGTAGTGAGATGCGGGGCACGTACGGCAATCAGCCCCAGCATTTT
TRBV6-6	12	TRBJ1-2	.	.	CASLQGNYGYTF	TGTGCCAGCCTTCAGGGAAACTATGGCTACACCTTC
TRBV18	15	TRBJ1-5	.	.	CASSPPGGNNQPQHF	TGTGCCAGCTCACCACCGGGAGGGAACAATCAGCCCCAGCATTTT
TRBV7-9	16	TRBJ1-2	.	.	CSSSLTPGRGNYGYTF	TGTTCCAGCAGCTTAACCCCAGGGAGGGGTAACTATGGCTACACCTTC
TRBV19	17	TRBJ2-2	.	.	CATYSPPTIRSTGELFF	TGTGCCACGTACTCCCCCCCGACAATACGTTCCACCGGGGAGCTGTTTTTT
TRBV7-9	12	TRBJ1-2	.	.	CSSSLVLEGHTF	TGTTCCAGCAGCTTAGTGTTGGAGGGACACACCTTC
TRBV27	17	TRBJ2-1	few	.	CASSPMKATDWGNEQFF	TGTGCCAGCAGTCCTATGAAAGCGACAGATTGGGGCAATGAGCAGTTCTTC
TRBV5-4	16	TRBJ2-2	few	TRBD2	CASSAGLAANTGELFF	TGTGCCAGCAGCGCGGGACTAGCGGCGAACACCGGGGAGCTGTTTTTT
TRBV5-1	15	TRBJ2-1	.	TRBD2	CASSLSGSSYNEQFF	TGCGCCAGCAGCCTTAGCGGGAGTTCCTACAATGAGCAGTTCTTC
TRBV27	15	TRBJ2-3	few	.	CASSSGPRSTDTQYF	TGTGCCAGCAGTTCGGGTCCGAGATCCACAGATACGCAGTATTTT
TRBV6-5	13	TRBJ2-1	.	TRBD2	CASSLPGLAFQFF	TGTGCCAGCAGCTTACCGGGACTAGCCTTCCAGTTCTTC
TRBV10-3	13	TRBJ1-1	.	.	CAISESGVQGLFF	TGTGCCATCAGTGAGTCCGGTGTACAGGGCCTATTCTTT
TRBV7-6	19	TRBJ2-1	.	TRBD2	CASSAASGRAFPVGDEQFF	TGTGCCAGCAGCGCCGCTAGCGGGAGGGCCTTTCCTGTTGGGGACGAGCAGTTCTTC
TRBV9	14	TRBJ1-2	.	.	CASSKSQGWGGYTF	TGTGCCAGCAGCAAATCACAGGGATGGGGCGGCTACACCTTC
TRBV7-9	14	TRBJ2-7	once	TRBD1	CASSLWDSAYEQYF	TGTGCCAGCAGCTTATGGGACAGTGCCTACGAGCAGTACTTC
TRBV28	14	TRBJ1-1	.	.	CASSPGGLLTEAFF	TGTGCCAGCAGCCCGGGAGGGCTTCTGACTGAAGCTTTCTTT
TRBV5-6	15	TRBJ2-7	.	TRBD1	CASSLMGQGQYEQYF	TGTGCCAGCAGCTTGATGGGACAGGGGCAGTACGAGCAGTACTTC
TRBV7-3	15	TRBJ2-3	.	TRBD2	CASSRGASGVDTQYF	TGTGCCAGCAGTCGAGGGGCTAGCGGGGTAGATACGCAGTATTTT
TRBV14	15	TRBJ2-7	.	.	CASSQDESGFYEQYF	TGTGCCAGCAGCCAAGATGAAAGCGGTTTCTACGAGCAGTACTTC
TRBV2	15	TRBJ2-6	.	.	CASSDRLSGANVLTF	TGTGCCAGCAGTGACCGACTCTCTGGGGCCAACGTCCTGACTTTC
TRBV7-2	15	TRBJ2-2	.	.	CASSLVGANTGELFF	TGTGCCAGCAGCTTAGTAGGGGCGAACACCGGGGAGCTGTTTTTT
TRBV4-1	14	TRBJ1-2	few	.	CASSQEQGLRGYTF	TGCGCCAGCAGCCAAGAGCAGGGGCTAAGGGGCTACACCTTC
TRBV29-1	11	TRBJ1-3	.	.	CSVANGNTIYF	TGCAGCGTCGCGAACGGAAACACCATATATTTT
TRBV7-6	16	TRBJ2-5	.	TRBD2	CASSLNSPSGTETQYF	TGTGCCAGCAGCTTAAATTCTCCTAGCGGGACGGAGACCCAGTACTTC
TRBV7-2	15	TRBJ2-1	.	TRBD2	CASSFQRGRSNEQFF	TGTGCCAGCAGCTTCCAGCGGGGTAGAAGCAATGAGCAGTTCTTC
TRBV29-1	16	TRBJ2-5	.	TRBD2	CSAYLGLAEHQETQYF	TGCAGCGCCTACCTCGGACTAGCGGAACACCAAGAGACCCAGTACTTC
TRBV7-8	15	TRBJ1-4	.	.	CASSIYRVKDEKLFF	TGTGCCAGCAGCATTTACAGGGTGAAGGATGAAAAACTGTTTTTT
TRBV7-6	16	TRBJ2-6	.	.	CASSSEIVAGANVLTF	TGTGCCAGCAGCTCCGAGATAGTAGCAGGGGCCAACGTCCTGACTTTC
TRBV5-4	16	TRBJ2-2	once	.	CASSLYPWRGTGELFF	TGTGCCAGCAGCTTGTATCCGTGGCGCGGCACCGGGGAGCTGTTTTTT
TRBV5-1	14	TRBJ1-1	.	.	CASSLELRGTEAFF	TGCGCCAGCAGCTTGGAATTGCGGGGCACTGAAGCTTTCTTT
TRBV9	16	TRBJ2-3	.	TRBD1	CASSRDRGQGTDTQYF	TGTGCCAGCAGCCGAGACAGGGGGCAAGGTACAGATACGCAGTATTTT
TRBV4-1	16	TRBJ1-2	.	.	CASSPPETAPNYGYTF	TGCGCCAGCAGCCCCCCTGAGACTGCTCCTAACTATGGCTACACCTTC
TRBV11-2	13	TRBJ1-2	.	.	CASSPGQIYGYTF	TGTGCCAGCAGTCCCGGACAGATTTATGGCTACACCTTC
TRBV4-2	17	TRBJ1-3	.	TRBD1	CASSQGPADREGNTIYF	TGTGCCAGCAGCCAAGGTCCGGCGGACAGGGAGGGAAACACCATATATTTT
TRBV10-3	11	TRBJ2-5	once	.	CAISGRRDQYF	TGTGCCATCAGTGGGAGGCGCGACCAGTACTTC
TRBV4-1	14	TRBJ2-5	.	.	CASSPAGLRETQYF	TGCGCCAGCAGCCCGGCGGGGTTGAGGGAGACCCAGTACTTC
TRBV9	17	TRBJ1-2	.	TRBD1	CASSVDLDRGGVYGYTF	TGTGCCAGCAGCGTCGACCTAGACAGGGGAGGGGTCTATGGCTACACCTTC
TRBV6-5	14	TRBJ2-7	.	TRBD2	CASSQLAGGSEQYF	TGTGCCAGCAGCCAACTAGCGGGGGGCAGCGAGCAGTACTTC